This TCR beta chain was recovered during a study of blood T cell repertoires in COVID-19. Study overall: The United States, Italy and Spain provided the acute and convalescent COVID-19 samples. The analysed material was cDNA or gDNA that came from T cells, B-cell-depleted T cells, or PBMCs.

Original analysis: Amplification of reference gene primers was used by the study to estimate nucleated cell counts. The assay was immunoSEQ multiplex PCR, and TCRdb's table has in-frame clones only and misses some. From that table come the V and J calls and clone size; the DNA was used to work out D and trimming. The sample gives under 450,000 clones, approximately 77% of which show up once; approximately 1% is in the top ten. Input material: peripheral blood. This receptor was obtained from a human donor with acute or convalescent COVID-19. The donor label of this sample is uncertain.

DNA of the CDR3: TGCGCCAGCAGCTTGGCCCAGGGACTGCCCGCCTTTGAGCAGTTCTTC. Protein product: CASSLAQGLPAFEQFF. V usage is TRBV5-1 and J usage is TRBJ2-1; D is perhaps TRBD2 (6 bases). CDR3 length: 16 amino acids. Trimming took 0 bases from V and 9 from J, leaving 19 bases between them. Germline V gene sequence: CDR1 SGHRS, CDR2 YFSETQ.